The 24 T cell receptor beta chains presented below share a single source sample, sequenced in a study of radiotherapy plus CTLA-4 blockade in lung cancer. Some clones are missing from TCRdb's copy, which holds only in-frame ones; the method was immunoSEQ multiplex PCR. The sample shows approximately 98,000 clones, around 83% of them seen only once. This specimen was peripheral blood, taken from a patient treated with radiotherapy plus ipilimumab. The receptors stem from a human donor with non-small cell lung cancer who had a partial response to radiotherapy plus ipilimumab.

This clone was seen only a few times. J is TRBJ2-6 and V is TRBV5-1; TRBD1 aligns across 7 bases. From germline, CDR1 is SGHRS and CDR2 YFSETQ. J was trimmed by 2 bases and V by 4 bases; bases with no gene match: 15. The CDR3 contains 19 residues. The CDR3 here is CASSLPLTGVGTGANVLTF. In nucleotides, the CDR3 is TGCGCCAGCAGCCTTCCCCTTACAGGGGTGGGAACTGGGGCCAACGTCCTGACTTTC.

The genes are TRBV5-4 and TRBJ2-1, with 7 bases matching TRBD2. Trimming took 3 bases from V and 11 from J; bases not matched to a gene: 11. The CDR3 runs 14 residues. Germline-derived CDR1 and CDR2 are SGHNT and YYREEE (reference sequence). CDR3 loop: CASSSGLDQGKQFF. The DNA of the CDR3 is TGTGCCAGCAGCTCCGGACTAGATCAGGGCAAGCAGTTCTTC.

This chain links TRBV5-4 with TRBJ2-7, with 10 nucleotides matching TRBD1. The CDR3 is made up of 16 amino acids. Germline assignment: CDR1 SGHNT and CDR2 YYREEE (reference sequence). Trimming removed 4 bases from V and 0 bases from J; junction bases left unmatched: 7. Here the CDR3 reads CASSPGGTGASYEQYF. CDR3 DNA sequence: TGTGCCAGCAGCCCGGGGGGGACAGGGGCCTCCTACGAGCAGTACTTC.

This chain uses TRBV7-6 with TRBJ2-7, with D perhaps TRBD2 (6 bases). The V end lost 5 bases, the J end lost 1 base, and 12 bases lay between the germline ends. The CDR3 covers 14 residues. Germline lookup yields CDR1 SGHVS and CDR2 FNYEAQ. CDR3 DNA sequence: TGTGCCAGCAGCCCTCCTGGGAGGTCCTACGAGCAGTACTTC. Translated, it gives CASSPPGRSYEQYF.

V and J are TRBV4-2 and TRBJ2-1, with 8 bases lining up with TRBD2. Germline loops: CDR1 LGHNA, CDR2 YNFKEQ. CDR3 size: 15 residues. With V trimmed by 4 bases and J by 3 bases, 5 bases remained unmatched. The CDR3 sequence is CASSRDSGDYNEQFF. The CDR3 coding sequence is TGTGCCAGCAGCCGAGATAGCGGGGACTACAATGAGCAGTTCTTC.

The V gene is TRBV6-1, the J gene TRBJ2-4; D not certain. Germline V CDR1 and CDR2: MNHNS, SASEGT. The V end lost 9 bases, the J end lost 5 bases, and 11 bases lay between the germline ends. The CDR3 is made up of 12 amino acids. CDR3 region: CASWNRQNIQYF. For the CDR3, the DNA is TGTGCCAGTTGGAACAGACAAAACATTCAGTACTTC.

This chain joins TRBV5-1 and TRBJ2-5, with D possibly TRBD2 on 6 matching bases. In germline, CDR1 is SGHRS, CDR2 YFSETQ. The CDR3 sequence is 14 residues long. Trimming removed 0 bases at V and 10 bases at J, with 16 bases between. CDR3 sequence: CASSLEDRAGSQYF. CDR3 bases: TGCGCCAGCAGCTTGGAGGATAGGGCGGGAAGCCAGTACTTC.

The chain employs TRBV5-6 and TRBJ1-2; 9 positions agree with TRBD1. This CDR3 comprises 14 residues. CDR1 is SGHDT, CDR2 YYEEEE, per germline. J lost 8 bases, V lost 5 bases, and 10 bases had no gene match. The CDR3 DNA reads as TGTGCCAGCAGATCCGGGACAGGGATTAGCGGCTACACCTTC. Translated: CASRSGTGISGYTF.

Remarks on this clone: Mismatch with germline at one junction end may stem from a read error. The chain uses TRBV11-2 and TRBJ2-7; TRBD1 matches at 10 bases. Looked up from germline, CDR1 is SGHAT and CDR2 is FQNNGV. This CDR3 is 14 amino acids long. The CDR3 bases are TGTGCCATCAGCTGGACAGGGGGAGTCTATGAGCAGTACTTC. Translated, it gives CAISWTGGVYEQYF.

The chain couples TRBV5-4 to TRBJ2-7; D is unresolved. Germline CDR1 and CDR2: SGHNT and YYREEE (reference sequence). The CDR3 length is 13 residues. Deletions cut 2 bases from V and 5 bases from J, with 11 bases between. In nucleotides, the CDR3 is TGTGCCAGCAGCTTCGACTGGTACGACGAGCAGTACTTC. Its translation is CASSFDWYDEQYF.

This clone appeared once. The chain carries TRBV29-1 and TRBJ2-5, with D possibly being TRBD2 (5 bases). Trimming removed 5 bases from V and 3 bases from J, with 16 bases in between. Germline V gives CDR1 SQVTM, CDR2 ANQGSEA. The CDR3 sequence is 14 residues long. CDR3 sequence: CSVTNAGTKETQYF. The DNA of the CDR3 is TGCAGCGTTACAAACGCGGGCACAAAAGAGACCCAGTACTTC.

This chain joins TRBV7-6 and TRBJ2-5; TRBD1 agrees at 7 bases. The J segment lost 1 base and the V segment lost 3 bases, leaving 5 bases of the junction unmatched. CDR1 SGHVS and CDR2 FNYEAQ come from the germline V gene. The CDR3 has 15 residues. The CDR3 coding sequence is TGTGCCAGCAGCTTGGACGACAGGGTCCAAGAGACCCAGTACTTC. This gives the protein CASSLDDRVQETQYF.

This clone came up once. The chain carries TRBV28 and TRBJ2-7; 12 positions agree with TRBD2. V lost 6 bases, J lost 0 bases, and 9 bases stayed unmatched. Germline V gene data show CDR1 as MDHEN and CDR2 as SYDVKM. This CDR3 has 17 amino acids. CDR3: CASSTQGLAGSSYEQYF. The CDR3 DNA reads as TGTGCCAGCAGCACACAGGGACTAGCGGGTAGCTCCTACGAGCAGTACTTC.

The V gene is TRBV30, the J gene TRBJ2-6; maybe TRBD2 (5 bases). Germline CDR1 is GTSNPN and CDR2 is SVGIG (reference sequence). This CDR3 has 16 amino acids. Deletions cut 0 bases from V and 4 bases from J, with 13 bases between. The CDR3 bases are TGTGCCTGGAGTGTACTCGGAACGGGGGGGGCCAACGTCCTGACTTTC. Translated, it gives CAWSVLGTGGANVLTF.

The chain couples TRBV5-1 to TRBJ2-1, with 12 bases aligning to TRBD2. CDR1 and CDR2 from the germline V gene are SGHRS and YFSETQ. V gave up 4 bases and J gave up 9 bases; unmatched junction bases: 17. The CDR3 length is 18 residues. The DNA of the CDR3 is TGCGCCAGCAGCCCTACCTGGACTAGCGGGGAGGACCATGCTGAGCAGTTCTTC. As protein: CASSPTWTSGEDHAEQFF. Complete variable domain (other parts from reference TRBV5-1 and TRBJ2-1): KAGVTQTPRYLIKTRGQQVTLSCSPISGHRSVSWYQQTPGQGLQFLFEYFSETQRNKGNFPGRFSGRQFSNSRSEMNVSTLELGDSALYLCASSPTWTSGEDHAEQFFGPGTRLTVL.

The rearrangement uses TRBV6-6 and TRBJ1-1; tentatively, D is TRBD1 (6 bases). Looked up from germline, CDR1 is MNHNY and CDR2 is SVGAGI (reference sequence). Trimming removed 6 bases from V and 0 bases from J, with 17 bases in between. The CDR3 loop spans 16 amino acids. CDR3 loop: CASSPRTESLNTEAFF. CDR3 in DNA: TGTGCCAGCAGCCCCAGGACAGAGTCCTTGAACACTGAAGCTTTCTTT.

The chain joins TRBV5-1 to TRBJ2-5, with TRBD2 as a possible D gene (6 bases). V lost 0 bases, J lost 2 bases, and 8 bases lay in between. From germline, CDR1 is SGHRS and CDR2 YFSETQ. The CDR3 consists of 14 residues. The DNA for the CDR3 is TGCGCCAGCAGCTTGGGGGCGGGACAAGAGACCCAGTACTTC. It is translated as CASSLGAGQETQYF. The whole variable domain, remainder taken from reference TRBV5-1 and TRBJ2-5, is KAGVTQTPRYLIKTRGQQVTLSCSPISGHRSVSWYQQTPGQGLQFLFEYFSETQRNKGNFPGRFSGRQFSNSRSEMNVSTLELGDSALYLCASSLGAGQETQYFGPGTRLLVL.

The chain employs TRBV28 and TRBJ2-1; TRBD1 matches 7 bases. CDR1 and CDR2 (germline): MDHEN, SYDVKM. J was trimmed by 0 bases and V by 8 bases; bases with no gene match: 25. This CDR3 contains 21 residues. CDR3 in amino acids: CASGPTGIFTKGEYSYNEQFF. CDR3 in DNA: TGTGCCAGCGGACCGACAGGGATTTTTACGAAGGGCGAGTACTCCTACAATGAGCAGTTCTTC. Full variable domain (rest looked up from reference TRBV28 and TRBJ2-1): DVKVTQSSRYLVKRTGEKVFLECVQDMDHENMFWYRQDPGLGLRLIYFSYDVKMKEKGDIPEGYSVSREKKERFSLILESASTNQTSMYLCASGPTGIFTKGEYSYNEQFFGPGTRLTVL.

Of note for this clone: The sample holds other DNA sequences that translate to the same CDR3. V is TRBV10-1 and J is TRBJ2-1; TRBD2 matches at 11 bases. This CDR3 comprises 15 residues. In germline, CDR1 is WNHNN, CDR2 SYGVQD (reference sequence). After removal of 6 bases from V and 8 bases from J, the junction contained 9 bases not matched to a gene. CDR3 sequence: CASSETSGSRDEQFF. The CDR3 DNA reads as TGCGCCAGCAGCGAAACTAGCGGGAGTAGGGATGAGCAGTTCTTC.

The CDR3 spells CASSMDRVNAGNTIYF. The CDR3 DNA reads TGTGCCAGCAGCATGGACAGAGTCAATGCTGGAAACACCATATATTTT. The rearrangement uses TRBV11-2 and TRBJ1-3; tentative D call: TRBD1 (6 bases). Germline CDR1 is SGHAT and CDR2 is FQNNGV. The CDR3 consists of 16 residues. The V end lost 5 bases, the J end lost 2 bases, and 16 bases lay between the germline ends.

The chain links TRBV2 to TRBJ1-2, with 9 bases that match TRBD1. The CDR3 extends over 14 amino acids. CDR1 is SNHLY and CDR2 is FYNNEI in the germline V gene. The J segment lost 4 bases and the V segment lost 7 bases, leaving 7 bases of the junction unmatched. CDR3 sequence reads: CASNRDRGSYGYTF. The CDR3 DNA reads as TGTGCCAGCAACCGAGACAGGGGGAGCTATGGCTACACCTTC. The variable domain in full, with the rest retrieved from reference TRBV2 and TRBJ1-2, is EPEVTQTPSHQVTQMGQEVILRCVPISNHLYFYWYRQILGQKVEFLVSFYNNEISEKSEIFDDQFSVERPDGSNFTLKIRSTKLEDSAMYFCASNRDRGSYGYTFGSGTRLTVV.

This chain joins TRBV29-1 and TRBJ2-1; 7 bases fit TRBD2. J gave up 5 bases and V 4 bases, and 5 bases lay outside the gene matches. Germline V gene lookup returns CDR1 SQVTM and CDR2 ANQGSEA. The CDR3 contains 13 residues. The CDR3 region has the DNA TGCAGCGTTGTCCCGACTAGCAACAATGAGCAGTTCTTC. Amino acid sequence: CSVVPTSNNEQFF.

With regard to this clone: The same CDR3 is also encoded by other DNA sequences in this sample. This chain links TRBV10-2 with TRBJ2-2; 11 bases are a match to TRBD2. This CDR3 contains 17 residues. With V trimmed by 4 bases and J by 5 bases, 9 bases remained unmatched. CDR1 and CDR2 from the germline V gene are WSHSY and SAAADI. The CDR3 loop is CASSAGTSGSRTGELFF. As DNA, the CDR3 is TGCGCCAGCAGTGCTGGGACTAGCGGAAGTAGGACCGGGGAGCTGTTTTTT.

V and J are TRBV27 and TRBJ2-6; perhaps TRBD2 as D (5 bases). Germline-derived CDR1 and CDR2 are MNHEY and SMNVEV (reference sequence). The ends were cut back, 7 bases at V and 0 bases at J, with 10 bases in the middle. This CDR3 is built from 15 residues. The CDR3 loop is CASTGRNSGANVLTF. CDR3 DNA sequence: TGTGCCAGCACGGGGAGAAACTCTGGGGCCAACGTCCTGACTTTC. Combining the CDR3 with reference TRBV27 and TRBJ2-6 gives the whole variable domain EAQVTQNPRYLITVTGKKLTVTCSQNMNHEYMSWYRQDPGLGLRQIYYSMNVEVTDKGDVPEGYKVSRKEKRNFPLILESPSPNQTSLYFCASTGRNSGANVLTFGAGSRLTVL.